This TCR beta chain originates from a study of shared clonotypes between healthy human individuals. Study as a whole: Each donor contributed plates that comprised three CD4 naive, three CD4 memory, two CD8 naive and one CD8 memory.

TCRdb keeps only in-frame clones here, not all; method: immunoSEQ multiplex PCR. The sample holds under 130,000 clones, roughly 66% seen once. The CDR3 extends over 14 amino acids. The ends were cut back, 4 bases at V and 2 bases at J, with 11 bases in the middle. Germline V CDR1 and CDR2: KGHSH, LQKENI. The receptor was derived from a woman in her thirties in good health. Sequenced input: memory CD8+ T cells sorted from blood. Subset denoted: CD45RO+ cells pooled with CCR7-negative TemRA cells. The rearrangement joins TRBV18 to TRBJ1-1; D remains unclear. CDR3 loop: CASSRAASNTEAFF. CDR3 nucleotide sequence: TGTGCCAGCTCACGGGCAGCAAGTAACACTGAAGCTTTCTTT.